The sample holds a few counts of the clone carrying this T cell receptor beta chain. Profiling relied on immunoSEQ multiplex PCR, and the TCRdb table lists in-frame clones only, not all of them. The sample has roughly 62,000 clones; more than 70% are singletons. The germline CDR1 and CDR2 sequences are SGHRS and YFSETQ. The CDR3 runs 14 residues. V was clipped by 0 bases and J by 7 bases, with 14 bases between them. This entry belongs to a study of radiotherapy plus CTLA-4 blockade in lung cancer. Specimen: peripheral blood, collected from a patient treated with radiotherapy plus ipilimumab. This receptor was identified in a human donor with non-small cell lung cancer who had a complete response to radiotherapy plus ipilimumab. This sequence joins TRBV5-1 and TRBJ2-7; D remains ambiguous. This CDR3 is CASSLDGRVGEQYF. CDR3 nucleotides: TGCGCCAGCAGCTTGGATGGCAGAGTCGGGGAGCAGTACTTC.